The clone carrying this T cell receptor beta chain was observed a handful of times. With 5 bases removed from V and 6 bases from J, the gap between germline ends came to 23 bases. The germline V gene encodes CDR1 DFQATT and CDR2 SNEGSKA (reference sequence). The CDR3 consists of 15 residues. The data belong to a study of identical twins. TCRdb independently ran MiXCR on the 5' RACE reads; one entry per CDR3 protein. In the table there are some 500,000 distinct CDR3 sequences, less than 25% of which are singletons. Separately, the same data were catalogued under a study of T cells expressing NK-cell markers. That study reports: HCMV seropositivity marked most of the eight sequenced donors; one was seronegative.

V usage is TRBV20-1 and J usage is TRBJ2-7; D perhaps matches TRBD1 (6 bases). This clonotype originated in a woman younger than 30 in good health. Specimen: CD4+ T cells sorted from blood. The CDR3 nucleotides are TGCAGTGCTCGTTCGCGTCCAGGGGTGGTACGCGAGCAGTACTTC. Protein product: CSARSRPGVVREQYF.